This entry features one T cell receptor beta chain sequence. This sample stems from a study of blood T cell repertoires in COVID-19. Study-level background: From the United States, Italy and Spain came samples of acute and convalescent COVID-19. T cells, B-cell-depleted T cells, or PBMCs provided the cDNA or gDNA that served as material.

V lost 5 bases and J lost 4, with 15 bases in between. The CDR3 runs 14 residues. Germline V lookup: CDR1 SGHRS, CDR2 YFSETQ. Per the authors' pipeline: The assay estimated nucleated cells by amplifying reference gene primers. Generated by immunoSEQ multiplex PCR, the TCRdb table keeps only in-frame clones and is missing some. V and J calls plus clone size are reproduced from that table; the DNA served to infer D and trimming. The data show 190,000 or so clones, approximately 86% seen once. This clonotype was sampled from a woman under 40 with active or convalescent COVID-19. The rearrangement joins TRBV5-1 to TRBJ1-1; tentatively, D is TRBD1 (5 bases). The source material was peripheral blood. CDR3 residues: CASRALGVGTEAFF. For the CDR3, the DNA is TGCGCCAGCAGGGCGTTAGGGGTAGGCACTGAAGCTTTCTTT.